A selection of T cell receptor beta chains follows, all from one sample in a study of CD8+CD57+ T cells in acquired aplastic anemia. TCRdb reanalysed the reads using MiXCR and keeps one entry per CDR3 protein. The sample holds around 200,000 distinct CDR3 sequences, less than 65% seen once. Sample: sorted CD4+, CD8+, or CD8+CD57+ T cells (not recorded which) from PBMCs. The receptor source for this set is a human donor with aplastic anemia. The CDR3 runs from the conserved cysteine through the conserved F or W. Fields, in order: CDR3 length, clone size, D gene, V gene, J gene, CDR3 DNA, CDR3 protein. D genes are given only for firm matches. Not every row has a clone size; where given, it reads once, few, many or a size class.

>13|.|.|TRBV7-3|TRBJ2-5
TGTGCCAGCAGCCGAGACAGGCAAGAGACCCAGTACTTC
CASSRDRQETQYF
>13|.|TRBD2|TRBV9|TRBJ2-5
TGTGCCAGTAGCGTAGGGACTAGTAGGGACCAGTACTTC
CASSVGTSRDQYF
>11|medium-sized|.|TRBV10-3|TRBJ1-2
TGTGCCATCACAGGGAGGGATGGCTACACCTTC
CAITGRDGYTF
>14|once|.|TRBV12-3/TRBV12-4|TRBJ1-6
TGTGCCAGCAGTCTCGGCTTGACTGGTTCACCCCTCCACTTT
CASSLGLTGSPLHF
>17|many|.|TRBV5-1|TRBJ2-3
TGCGCCAGCAGTCAGGACTTAATCGTCGGAGGCACAGATACGCAGTATTTT
CASSQDLIVGGTDTQYF
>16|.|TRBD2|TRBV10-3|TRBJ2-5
TGTGCCATCAGTGAGTTTAGCGGGAGCGCTCAAGAGACCCAGTACTTC
CAISEFSGSAQETQYF
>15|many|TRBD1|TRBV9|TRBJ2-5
TGTGCCAGCAGCGTAGCTCAGACAGGGGACGAGACCCAGTACTTC
CASSVAQTGDETQYF
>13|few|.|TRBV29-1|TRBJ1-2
TGCAGCGTTGTCGTTACAGGGAGGGAGGGCTACACCTTC
CSVVVTGREGYTF
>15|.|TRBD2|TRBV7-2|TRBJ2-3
TGTGCCAGCAGCTTGCTAGCGGGCAGCACAGATACGCAGTATTTT
CASSLLAGSTDTQYF
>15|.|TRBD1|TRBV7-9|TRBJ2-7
TGTGCCAGCAGCCTGGGACAGGGGGCGGTAGGCGAGCAGTACTTC
CASSLGQGAVGEQYF
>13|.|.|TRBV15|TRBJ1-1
TGTGCCACCAGCAGAGAGAGAACATCTGAAGCTTTCTTT
CATSRERTSEAFF
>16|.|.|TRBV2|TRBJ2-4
TGTGCCAGCAGTGTTAGGCAGGGAGGTGCCAAAAACATTCAGTACTTC
CASSVRQGGAKNIQYF
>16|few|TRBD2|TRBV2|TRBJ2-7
TGTGCCAGCAGCGTCATGACTAGCGGGGGCCCCTACGAGCAGTACTTC
CASSVMTSGGPYEQYF
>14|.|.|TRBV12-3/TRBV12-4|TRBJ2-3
TGTGCCAGCAGTTTAGAGAGTTACACAGATACGCAGTATTTT
CASSLESYTDTQYF
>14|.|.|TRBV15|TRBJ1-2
TGTGCCACCAGCAGAGACCCCGGCTACTATGGCTACACCTTC
CATSRDPGYYGYTF
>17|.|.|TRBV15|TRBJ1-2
TGTGCCACCAGCAGAGATCGAGGGAAGTCCGCTAACTATGGCTACACCTTC
CATSRDRGKSANYGYTF
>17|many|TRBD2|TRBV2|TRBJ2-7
TGTGCCAGCAGAAGGACTGCCGCGCGGGGGATCTGGTACGAGCAGTACTTC
CASRRTAARGIWYEQYF
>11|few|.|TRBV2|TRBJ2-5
TGTGCCAGCAGTGCCTCTGGGACCCAGTACTTC
CASSASGTQYF
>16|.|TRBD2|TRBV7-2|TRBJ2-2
TGTGCCAGCAGCTTAGGACTAGCGGGAGGGCCCGGGGAGCTGTTTTTT
CASSLGLAGGPGELFF
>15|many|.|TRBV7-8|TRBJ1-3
TGTGCCAGCAGCCCACTGGGGACCTCTGGAAACACCATATATTTT
CASSPLGTSGNTIYF
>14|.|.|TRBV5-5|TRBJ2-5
TGTGCCAGCTTTCCCGGGGCGAAAAAAGAGACCCAGTACTTC
CASFPGAKKETQYF
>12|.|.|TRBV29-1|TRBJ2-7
TGCAGCGTTGGGGAAGTCTCCTACGAGCAGTACTTC
CSVGEVSYEQYF
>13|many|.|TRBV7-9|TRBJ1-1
TGTGCCAGCAGCTCAATAATGAACACTGAAGCTTTCTTT
CASSSIMNTEAFF
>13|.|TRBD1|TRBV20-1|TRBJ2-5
TGCAGTGCTAGAGATGCGGGACAGGGAACCCAGTACTTC
CSARDAGQGTQYF
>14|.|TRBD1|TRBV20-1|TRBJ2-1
TGCAGTGCTAGGAGAACAGGGGGCAAGGATGAGCAGTTCTTC
CSARRTGGKDEQFF
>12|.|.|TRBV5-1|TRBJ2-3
TGCGCCAGCCGCAGCAGCACAGATACGCACTATTTT
CASRSSTDTHYF